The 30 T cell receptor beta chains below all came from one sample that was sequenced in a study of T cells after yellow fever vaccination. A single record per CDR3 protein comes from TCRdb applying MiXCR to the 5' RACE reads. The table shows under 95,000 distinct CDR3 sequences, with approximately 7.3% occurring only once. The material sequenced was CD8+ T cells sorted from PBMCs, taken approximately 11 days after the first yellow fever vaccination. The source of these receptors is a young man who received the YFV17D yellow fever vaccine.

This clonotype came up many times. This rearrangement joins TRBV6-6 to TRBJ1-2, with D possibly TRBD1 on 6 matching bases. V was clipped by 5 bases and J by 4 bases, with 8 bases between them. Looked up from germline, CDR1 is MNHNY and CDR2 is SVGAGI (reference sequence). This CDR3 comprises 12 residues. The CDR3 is CASSQGIYGYTF. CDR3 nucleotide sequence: TGTGCCAGCAGTCAGGGGATCTATGGCTACACCTTC.

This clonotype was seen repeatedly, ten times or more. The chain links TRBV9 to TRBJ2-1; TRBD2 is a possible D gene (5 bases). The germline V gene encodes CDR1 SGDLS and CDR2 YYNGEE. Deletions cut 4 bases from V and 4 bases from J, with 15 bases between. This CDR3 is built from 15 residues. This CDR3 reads CASSPGERLYNEQFF. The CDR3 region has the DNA TGTGCCAGCAGCCCTGGGGAGCGACTATACAATGAGCAGTTCTTC.

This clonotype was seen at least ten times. The CDR3 nucleotides are TGCGCCAGCAGCCAAGGGGGGGGGCCTACCTACAATGAGCAGTTCTTC. Encoded protein: CASSQGGGPTYNEQFF. The genes are TRBV4-3 and TRBJ2-1, with D perhaps TRBD2 (7 bases). V gave up 1 base and J gave up 2 bases, with 12 bases separating them. Germline loops: CDR1 LGHNA, CDR2 YSLEER. CDR3 size: 16 residues.

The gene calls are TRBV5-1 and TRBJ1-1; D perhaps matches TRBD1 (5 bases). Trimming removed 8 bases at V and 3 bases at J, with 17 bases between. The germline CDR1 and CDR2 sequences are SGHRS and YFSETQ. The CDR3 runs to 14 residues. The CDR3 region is CASTTTGLDTEAFF. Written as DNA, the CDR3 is TGCGCCAGTACGACTACAGGTCTCGACACTGAAGCTTTCTTT.

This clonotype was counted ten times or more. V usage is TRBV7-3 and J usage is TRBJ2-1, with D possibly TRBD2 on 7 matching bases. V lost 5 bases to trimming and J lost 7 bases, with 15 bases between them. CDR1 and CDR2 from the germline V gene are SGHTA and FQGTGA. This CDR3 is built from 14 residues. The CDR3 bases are TGTGCCAGCAGCCCTGGTGGGGGGGCAAATGAGCAGTTCTTC. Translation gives CASSPGGGANEQFF.

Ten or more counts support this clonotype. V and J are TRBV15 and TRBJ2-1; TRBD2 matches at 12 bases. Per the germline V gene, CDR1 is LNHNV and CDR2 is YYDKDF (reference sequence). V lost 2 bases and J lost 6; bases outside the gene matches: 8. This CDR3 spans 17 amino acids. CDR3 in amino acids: CATSRQSGLAGPNEQFF. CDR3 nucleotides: TGTGCCACCAGCAGACAGTCCGGACTAGCGGGGCCCAATGAGCAGTTCTTC.

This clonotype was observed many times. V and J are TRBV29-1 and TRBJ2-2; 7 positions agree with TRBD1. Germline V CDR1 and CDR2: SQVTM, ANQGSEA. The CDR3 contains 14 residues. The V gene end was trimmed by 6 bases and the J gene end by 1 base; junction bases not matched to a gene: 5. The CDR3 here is CSVGTAWNTGELFF. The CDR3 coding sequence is TGCAGCGTCGGGACAGCCTGGAACACCGGGGAGCTGTTTTTT.

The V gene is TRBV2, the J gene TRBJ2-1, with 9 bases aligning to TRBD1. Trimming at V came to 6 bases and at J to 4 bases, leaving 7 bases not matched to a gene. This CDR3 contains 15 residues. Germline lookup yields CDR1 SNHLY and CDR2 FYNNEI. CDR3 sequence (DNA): TGTGCCAGCAGGGCTACAGGGGGCGCTTACAATGAGCAGTTCTTC. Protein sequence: CASRATGGAYNEQFF.

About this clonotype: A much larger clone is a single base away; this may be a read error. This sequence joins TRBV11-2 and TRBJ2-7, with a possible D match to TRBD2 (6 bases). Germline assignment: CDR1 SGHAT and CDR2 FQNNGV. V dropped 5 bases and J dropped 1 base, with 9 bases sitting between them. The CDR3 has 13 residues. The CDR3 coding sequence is TGTGCCAGCAGCAGGACTATTTCCTACGAGCAGTACTTC. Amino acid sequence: CASSRTISYEQYF. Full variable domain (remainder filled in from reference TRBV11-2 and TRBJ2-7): EAGVAQSPRYKIIEKRQSVAFWCNPISGHATLYWYQQILGQGPKLLIQFQNNGVVDDSQLPKDRFSAERLKGVDSTLKIQPAKLEDSAVYLCASSRTISYEQYFGPGTRLTVT.

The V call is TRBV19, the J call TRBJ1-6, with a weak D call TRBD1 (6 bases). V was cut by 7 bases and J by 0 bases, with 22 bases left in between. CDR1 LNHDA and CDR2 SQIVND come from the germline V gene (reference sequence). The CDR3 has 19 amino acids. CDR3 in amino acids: CASMKGGYVLSSYNSPLHF. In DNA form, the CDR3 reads TGTGCCAGTATGAAAGGGGGATATGTCTTAAGCTCCTATAATTCACCCCTCCACTTT.

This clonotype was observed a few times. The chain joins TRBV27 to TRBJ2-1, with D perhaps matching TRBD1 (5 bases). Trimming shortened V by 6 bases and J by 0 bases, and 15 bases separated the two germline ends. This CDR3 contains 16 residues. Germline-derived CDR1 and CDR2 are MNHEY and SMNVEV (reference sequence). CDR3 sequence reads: CASSPWGLSSYNEQFF. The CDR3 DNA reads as TGTGCCAGCAGCCCGTGGGGCTTGAGCTCCTACAATGAGCAGTTCTTC.

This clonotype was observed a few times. CDR3 DNA: TGTGCCATCAACGGGAACAATGAGCAGTTCTTC. Amino acids: CAINGNNEQFF. The chain has TRBV10-3 and TRBJ2-1; possibly TRBD2 for D (5 bases). The CDR3 contains 11 residues. Germline V gene lookup returns CDR1 ENHRY and CDR2 SYGVKD. Trimming pared 7 bases from V and 5 bases from J, leaving 6 bases between.

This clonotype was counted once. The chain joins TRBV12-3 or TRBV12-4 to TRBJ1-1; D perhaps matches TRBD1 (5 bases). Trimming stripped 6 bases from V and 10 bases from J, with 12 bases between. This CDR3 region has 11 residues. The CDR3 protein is CASSRGVAAFF. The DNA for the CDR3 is TGTGCCAGCAGCCGAGGGGTGGCAGCTTTCTTT.

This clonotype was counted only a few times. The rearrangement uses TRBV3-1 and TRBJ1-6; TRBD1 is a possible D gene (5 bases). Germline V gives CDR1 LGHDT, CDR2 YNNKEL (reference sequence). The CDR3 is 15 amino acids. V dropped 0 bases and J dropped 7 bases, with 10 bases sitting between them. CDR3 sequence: CASSQEAGTNSPLHF. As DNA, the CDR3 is TGTGCCAGCAGCCAAGAAGCGGGGACGAATTCACCCCTCCACTTT. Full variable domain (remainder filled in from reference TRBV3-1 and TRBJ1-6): DTAVSQTPKYLVTQMGNDKSIKCEQNLGHDTMYWYKQDSKKFLKIMFSYNNKELIINETVPNRFSPKSPDKAHLNLHINSLELGDSAVYFCASSQEAGTNSPLHFGNGTRLTVT.

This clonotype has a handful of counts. For the CDR3, the DNA is TGTGCCAGCAGCTTACCTCTAGCGGAGACCGACACCGGGGAGCTGTTTTTT. This codes for CASSLPLAETDTGELFF. V and J are TRBV7-8 and TRBJ2-2, with TRBD2 identical over 7 bases. Trimming cost V 2 bases and J 3 bases; bases outside gene matches: 9. The CDR3 extends over 17 amino acids. The germline V gene has CDR1 SGHVS and CDR2 FQNEAQ.

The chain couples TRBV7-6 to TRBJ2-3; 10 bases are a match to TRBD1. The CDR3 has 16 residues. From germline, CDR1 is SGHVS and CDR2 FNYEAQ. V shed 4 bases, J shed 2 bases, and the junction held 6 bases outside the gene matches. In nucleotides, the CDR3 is TGTGCCAGCAGCTCTCGAGACAGGGGGCTCACAGATACGCAGTATTTT. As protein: CASSSRDRGLTDTQYF.

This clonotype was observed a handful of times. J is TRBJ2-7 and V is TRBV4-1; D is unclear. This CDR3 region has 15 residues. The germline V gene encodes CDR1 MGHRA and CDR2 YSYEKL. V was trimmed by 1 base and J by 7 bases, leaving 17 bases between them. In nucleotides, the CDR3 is TGCGCCAGCAGCCAAGTCCTTGGTACTCTACTAGAGCAGTACTTC. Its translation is CASSQVLGTLLEQYF.

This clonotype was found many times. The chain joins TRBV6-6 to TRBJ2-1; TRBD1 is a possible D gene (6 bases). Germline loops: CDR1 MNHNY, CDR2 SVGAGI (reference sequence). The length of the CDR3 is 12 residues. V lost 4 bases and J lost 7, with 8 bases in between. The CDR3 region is CASSLDRNEQFF. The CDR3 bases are TGTGCCAGCAGTTTGGACAGAAATGAGCAGTTCTTC.

The CDR3 sequence: CASSLAGGSGPQHF. In nucleotides, the CDR3 is TGTGCCAGCAGTTTAGCGGGGGGGTCGGGGCCCCAGCATTTT. The chain links TRBV12-3 or TRBV12-4 to TRBJ1-5; D possibly corresponds to TRBD1 (5 bases). CDR3 length: 14 residues. With 0 bases removed from V and 9 bases from J, the gap between germline ends came to 12 bases.

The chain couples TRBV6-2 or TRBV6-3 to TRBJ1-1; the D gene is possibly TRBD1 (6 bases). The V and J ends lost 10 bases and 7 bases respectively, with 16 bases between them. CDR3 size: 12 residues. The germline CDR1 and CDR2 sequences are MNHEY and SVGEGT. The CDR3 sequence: CATLQGGGEAFF. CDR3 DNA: TGTGCCACCTTACAGGGCGGCGGTGAAGCTTTCTTT.

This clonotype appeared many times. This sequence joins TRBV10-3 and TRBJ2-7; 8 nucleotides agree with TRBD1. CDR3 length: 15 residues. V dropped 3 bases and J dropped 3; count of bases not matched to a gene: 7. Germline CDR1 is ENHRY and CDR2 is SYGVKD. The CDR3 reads CAISDPGQDVYEQYF. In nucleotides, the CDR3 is TGTGCCATCAGTGACCCGGGACAGGACGTCTACGAGCAGTACTTC.

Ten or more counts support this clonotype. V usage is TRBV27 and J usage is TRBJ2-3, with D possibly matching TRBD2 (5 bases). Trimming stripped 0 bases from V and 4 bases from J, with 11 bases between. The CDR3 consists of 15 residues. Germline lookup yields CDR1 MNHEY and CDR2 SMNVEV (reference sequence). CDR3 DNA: TGTGCCAGCAGTTTATCTCCGAGGGCACCAGATACGCAGTATTTT. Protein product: CASSLSPRAPDTQYF.

The CDR3 reads CASSPGQGFPYEQYF. The CDR3 DNA follows: TGTGCCAGCAGCCCGGGACAGGGTTTTCCCTACGAGCAGTACTTC. The V gene is TRBV5-4, the J gene TRBJ2-7, with 9 positions matching TRBD1. Unmatched junction bases numbered 7, after V lost 4 bases and J lost 2 bases. This CDR3 contains 15 residues. Germline values: CDR1 SGHNT, CDR2 YYREEE (reference sequence).

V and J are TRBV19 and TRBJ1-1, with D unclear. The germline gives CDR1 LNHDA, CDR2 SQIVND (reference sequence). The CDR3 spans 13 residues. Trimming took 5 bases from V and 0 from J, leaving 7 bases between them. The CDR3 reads CASSLKMNTEAFF. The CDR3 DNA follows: TGTGCCAGTAGTCTCAAGATGAACACTGAAGCTTTCTTT.

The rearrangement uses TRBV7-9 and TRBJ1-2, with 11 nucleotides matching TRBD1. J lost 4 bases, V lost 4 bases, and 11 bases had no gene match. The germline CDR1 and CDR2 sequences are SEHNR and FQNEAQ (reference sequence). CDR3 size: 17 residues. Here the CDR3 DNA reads TGTGCCAGCAGCTCCGGGGACAGGGGGTTCCTACTCTATGGCTACACCTTC. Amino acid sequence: CASSSGDRGFLLYGYTF.

The CDR3 region has the DNA TGTGCCAGCAGCTTCCCGACAGGAGCATACAATGAGCAGTTCTTC. Translating gives CASSFPTGAYNEQFF. The chain uses TRBV7-2 and TRBJ2-1, with D possibly matching TRBD1 (6 bases). This CDR3 is built from 15 residues. Trimming removed 3 bases at V and 4 bases at J, with 13 bases between. CDR1 and CDR2 (germline): SGHTA, FQGNSA.

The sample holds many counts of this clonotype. CDR3 residues: CAVCGSPGVQPQHF. The CDR3 DNA reads as TGTGCTGTATGCGGCAGTCCGGGGGTACAGCCCCAGCATTTT. The J gene is TRBJ1-5, the V gene TRBV19, with a tentative D call TRBD1 (5 bases). This CDR3 region has 14 residues. CDR1 is LNHDA and CDR2 is SQIVND in the germline V gene (reference sequence).

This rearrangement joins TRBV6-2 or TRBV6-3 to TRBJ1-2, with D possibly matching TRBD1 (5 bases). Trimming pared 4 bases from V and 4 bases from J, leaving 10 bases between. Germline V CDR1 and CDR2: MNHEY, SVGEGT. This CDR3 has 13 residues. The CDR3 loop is CASSLPGRYGYTF. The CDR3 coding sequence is TGTGCCAGCAGTTTGCCAGGGCGCTATGGCTACACCTTC.

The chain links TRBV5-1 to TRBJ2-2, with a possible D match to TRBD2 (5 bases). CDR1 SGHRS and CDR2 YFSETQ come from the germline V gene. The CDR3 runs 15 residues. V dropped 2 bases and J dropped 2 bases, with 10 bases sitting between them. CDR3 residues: CASSFRRLNTGELFF. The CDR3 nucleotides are TGCGCCAGCAGCTTTCGGAGACTAAACACCGGGGAGCTGTTTTTT.

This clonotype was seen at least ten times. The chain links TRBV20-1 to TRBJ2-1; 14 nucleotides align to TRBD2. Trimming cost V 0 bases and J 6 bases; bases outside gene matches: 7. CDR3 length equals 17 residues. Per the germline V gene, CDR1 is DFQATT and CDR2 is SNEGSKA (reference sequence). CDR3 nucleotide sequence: TGCAGTGCTAGAGATAGGGGACTAGCGGGGGCCCCCAATGAGCAGTTCTTC. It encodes CSARDRGLAGAPNEQFF.